A single sample is the source of the 14 T cell receptor beta chains below, sequenced in a study of T cell repertoires in cytomegalovirus infection. For these TCRs, the target antigens are not known. TCRdb analysed the reads with MiXCR anew, one entry per CDR3 protein. The sample contains fewer than 950,000 distinct CDR3 sequences, about 31% of which appear only once. This specimen consisted of cultured CD8+ T cells from PBMCs, obtained from culture after CMV antigen stimulation. Receptor source: a human donor in good health (CMV status not recorded). Some clones in this sample may be carry-over from other donors' samples.

The chain employs TRBV7-9 and TRBJ1-6; D not resolved. Germline CDR1 SEHNR, CDR2 FQNEAQ (reference sequence). CDR3 size: 15 residues. V shed 7 bases and J shed 8 bases, with 18 bases lying between them. The CDR3 nucleotides are TGTGCCAGCACTGCGGATAGGATACGATATTCACCCCTCCACTTT. It translates to CASTADRIRYSPLHF.

This chain's CDR3 is CASSPRKGRDTGELFF. Written as DNA, the CDR3 is TGTGCCAGCAGCCCCCGGAAAGGGCGGGACACCGGGGAGCTGTTTTTT. The rearrangement links TRBV25-1 to TRBJ2-2, with D possibly matching TRBD2 (5 bases). The V gene lost 6 bases and the J gene lost 3 bases, with 17 bases spanning the gap. The germline gives CDR1 MGHDK, CDR2 SYGVNS. The CDR3 extends over 16 amino acids.

The chain carries TRBV18 and TRBJ2-5; D might be TRBD1 or TRBD2, each matching 6 bases. V was shortened by 5 bases and J by 2 bases, with 15 bases between the two germline ends. Per the germline V gene, CDR1 is KGHSH and CDR2 is LQKENI. The CDR3 totals 15 residues. The CDR3 spells CASSTVGGLQETQYF. The CDR3 region has the DNA TGTGCCAGCTCAACGGTTGGGGGGCTACAAGAGACCCAGTACTTC.

This clonotype has just a few counts. The gene calls are TRBV4-1 and TRBJ1-6; 7 bases align to TRBD1. V lost 3 bases and J lost 11; bases outside the gene matches: 13. The CDR3 contains 16 residues. Germline-derived CDR1 and CDR2 are MGHRA and YSYEKL. In DNA, the CDR3 is TGCGCCAGCAGCCAGGGACACAGGGGAGACGGGCCACCCCTCCACTTT. Amino acid sequence: CASSQGHRGDGPPLHF.

The sample holds many counts of this clonotype. One end of the junction is discordant with germline, which a read error may explain. The rearrangement uses TRBV4-1 and TRBJ2-1, with D possibly matching TRBD2 (7 bases). CDR3 length: 13 amino acids. Per germline, CDR1 MGHRA and CDR2 YSYEKL. CDR3 DNA sequence: TGCGCCAGCAGCCAAGATCTGGCGGGGGCCCTTATCTTC. It encodes CASSQDLAGALIF.

This clonotype has a handful of counts. The chain is built from TRBV20-1 and TRBJ2-7; D may match TRBD1 or TRBD2 (5 bases each). Trimming removed 0 bases from V and 0 bases from J, with 15 bases in between. The CDR3 contains 16 residues. Germline V gene lookup returns CDR1 DFQATT and CDR2 SNEGSKA (reference sequence). The DNA of the CDR3 is TGCAGTGCTAGAGATCCCTCGGGGCCCCTCTCCTACGAGCAGTACTTC. Protein product: CSARDPSGPLSYEQYF.

This clonotype showed up many times. The chain combines TRBV7-8 with TRBJ2-7; D is possibly TRBD2 (6 bases). Trimming took 7 bases from V and 3 from J, leaving 16 bases between them. CDR3 size: 14 residues. Per germline, CDR1 SGHVS and CDR2 FQNEAQ. CDR3: CASNGRDLHYEQYF. CDR3 bases: TGTGCCAGCAACGGCCGGGACTTACACTACGAGCAGTACTTC.

This clonotype was detected only a few times. CDR3 loop: CASSLDRGFNEQFF. DNA for the CDR3: TGTGCCAGCAGCTTGGACAGGGGGTTCAATGAGCAGTTCTTC. The V and J genes are TRBV27 and TRBJ2-1; 10 bases line up with TRBD1. The V gene end was trimmed by 6 bases and the J gene end by 6 bases; junction bases not matched to a gene: 5. The CDR3 covers 14 residues. Germline V gene lookup returns CDR1 MNHEY and CDR2 SMNVEV (reference sequence).

With regard to this clonotype: A read error may produce the germline difference seen at one junction end. The J gene is TRBJ2-1, the V gene TRBV5-3; tentatively, D is TRBD1 or TRBD2 (6 bases each). TRBV5-3 is sorted into the ORF group, with uncertain function. There are 15 residues in the CDR3. The CDR3 sequence is CASSLLGGSYNEQFF. The CDR3 DNA is TGTGCCAGCAGCTTATTAGGGGGGTCCTACAATGAGCAGTTCTTC.

This clonotype has a count of ten or more. The chain couples TRBV7-2 to TRBJ2-7; 15 nucleotides match TRBD2. In germline, CDR1 is SGHTA, CDR2 FQGNSA. Trimming took 5 bases from V and 0 from J; bases not matched to a gene: 8. The CDR3 totals 18 residues. The CDR3 coding sequence is TGTGCCAGCAGCGACTGGACTAGCGGGGGGGAAAGCTCCTACGAGCAGTACTTC. It yields the protein CASSDWTSGGESSYEQYF.

The chain employs TRBV27 and TRBJ1-2; a possible D gene is TRBD1 (5 bases). In germline, CDR1 is MNHEY, CDR2 SMNVEV (reference sequence). V dropped 5 bases and J dropped 8 bases, with 12 bases sitting between them. The CDR3 loop spans 12 amino acids. The CDR3 here is CASSPAGRGYTF. CDR3 coding DNA: TGTGCCAGCAGTCCTGCAGGGCGGGGCTACACCTTC.

Of note for this clonotype: Germline and junction disagree at one end, which may indicate a read error. The V and J genes are TRBV6-5 and TRBJ1-5, with D unclear. The CDR3 has 14 amino acids. Germline values: CDR1 MNHEY, CDR2 SVGAGI. The CDR3 DNA follows: TGTGCCAGCAGTCCCCCCGGAGGGTATCAACCCCAGCATTTT. Amino acids: CASSPPGGYQPQHF.

The chain uses TRBV27 and TRBJ1-2; 9 nucleotides align to TRBD1. The CDR3 spans 15 residues. V lost 1 base and J lost 4; bases outside the gene matches: 4. Germline lookup yields CDR1 MNHEY and CDR2 SMNVEV (reference sequence). The CDR3 reads CASSLLGQGFYGYTF. The CDR3 coding sequence is TGTGCCAGCAGTTTATTGGGACAGGGATTCTATGGCTACACCTTC.

This chain uses TRBV20-1 with TRBJ2-1, with 10 bases that match TRBD2. The V segment lost 3 bases and the J segment 2 bases; nucleotides outside the gene matches: 4. The germline gives CDR1 DFQATT, CDR2 SNEGSKA (reference sequence). CDR3 size: 15 residues. The CDR3 is CSASSLAGAYNEQFF. The CDR3 nucleotides are TGCAGTGCTAGTTCCCTAGCGGGGGCCTACAATGAGCAGTTCTTC.